This TCR beta chain emerged from a study of glioma-infiltrating T cells after dendritic cell vaccination. Whole-study context: Treatment, given 2003 to 2012, was autologous tumor lysate-pulsed dendritic cell vaccination.

Trimming took 5 bases from V and 1 from J, leaving 12 bases between them. The CDR3 totals 15 residues. Germline V gene lookup returns CDR1 LNHDA and CDR2 SQIVND (reference sequence). Amplification used 60 V beta primers and 13 J beta primers. Assay: immunoSEQ multiplex PCR; the TCRdb copy retains only in-frame clones and omits some. The profile shows roughly 100,000 clones, around four fifths of them singletons. Time point given: after dendritic cell vaccination, including at tumor progression/relapse. Patients had residual fresh-frozen tumor tissue and more than two years of survival data. All glioblastoma patients lacked an isocitrate dehydrogenase mutation.

The TCR originated in a human donor with glioblastoma. The sequencing used blood, collected after dendritic cell vaccination. This chain joins TRBV19 and TRBJ1-5, with D perhaps matching TRBD1 (5 bases). The DNA for the CDR3 is TGTGCCAGTAGTCAGAGACAGAGAAGCAATCAGCCCCAGCATTTT. Encoded protein: CASSQRQRSNQPQHF.